This TCR beta chain was profiled in a study of glioma-infiltrating T cells. Findings of the study overall: Patients with low tissue-blood divergence carried a signature set of shared blood CDR3 motifs.

The CDR3 is 14 residues long. Trimming removed 8 bases at V and 5 bases at J, with 19 bases between. Germline loops: CDR1 DFQATT, CDR2 SNEGSKA (reference sequence). Comment on this clonotype: The antigen is undetermined. A read error may explain this, as a much larger clone is one base away.

The iRepertoire nested amplicon-rescue multiplex PCR amplified TCR alpha and beta CDR3s from RNA. One-step reverse transcription and amplification started from approximately 100-400 ng of tissue mRNA or PBMC total RNA. One entry per CDR3 protein results from TCRdb running MiXCR on the multiplex PCR reads. The data show fewer than 500,000 distinct CDR3 sequences, with 35% to 45% seen just once and 12% held by the top ten. The receptor comes from a human donor with low-grade glioma or glioblastoma, undergoing nonglioma brain surgery, or in good health (not recorded which). Sequenced sample: glioma tissue, nonneoplastic brain tissue, or PBMCs (not recorded which). V gene TRBV20-1 combines with J gene TRBJ2-1; D is tentatively TRBD1 or TRBD2 (6 bases each). The CDR3 is CSQQRNRGHNEQFF. The CDR3 DNA reads as TGCAGTCAGCAACGAAACCGGGGGCACAATGAGCAGTTCTTC.